The 8 T cell receptor beta chains presented below share a single source sample, sequenced in a study of blood T cell repertoires in COVID-19 (TCRdb year 2020). Receptors were amplified or captured by the immunoSEQ multiplex PCR assay. The immuneACCESS repertoire file appears here via TCRdb, limited to in-frame rearrangements. These files lack a portion of the clones; in checked studies, under half of the deficit traces to unresolved V genes, and the cause of the others is not known. Present in this sample are about 42,000 clones, 70% to 80% of which were seen just once. The top ten constitute under 30% of the sample. Source material: peripheral blood. The receptors were gathered from a woman in her 70s with acute or convalescent COVID-19.

The chain carries TRBV10-3 and TRBJ2-7, with a tentative D call TRBD1 (5 bases). Germline V gene lookup returns CDR1 ENHRY and CDR2 SYGVKD. V shed 6 bases and J shed 4 bases, with 19 bases lying between them. The CDR3 extends over 15 amino acids. CDR3 sequence reads: CAISGAGNAKYEQYF. CDR3 DNA sequence: TGTGCCATCAGCGGAGCAGGGAACGCCAAATACGAGCAGTACTTC.

V is TRBV7-2 and J is TRBJ2-3; maybe TRBD2 (6 bases). CDR3 length: 17 residues. Trimming removed 5 bases at V and 0 bases at J, with 18 bases between. The germline gives CDR1 SGHTA, CDR2 FQGNSA. CDR3 protein: CASSHPRGAGSTDTQYF. The CDR3 DNA is TGTGCCAGCAGCCACCCGAGGGGAGCGGGCAGCACAGATACGCAGTATTTT.

The chain combines TRBV6-1 with TRBJ1-4, with a tentative D call TRBD1 (5 bases). V was cut by 3 bases and J by 7 bases, with 12 bases left in between. Germline V gives CDR1 MNHNS, CDR2 SASEGT. CDR3 length: 14 amino acids. The CDR3 region has the DNA TGTGCCAGCAGTGACAGGGTTGTAGCTGAAAAACTGTTTTTT. Amino acids: CASSDRVVAEKLFF.

The rearrangement joins TRBV14 to TRBJ1-1, with a weak D call TRBD1 (6 bases). Trimming left V 5 bases short and J 7 bases short, with 11 bases between. Germline CDR1 is SGHDN and CDR2 is FVKESK. This CDR3 is 12 amino acids long. CDR3 in amino acids: CASSRGRVEAFF. CDR3 sequence (DNA): TGTGCCAGCAGCAGGGGGAGGGTTGAAGCTTTCTTT. Filled out from reference TRBV14 and TRBJ1-1, the complete variable domain reads EAGVTQFPSHSVIEKGQTVTLRCDPISGHDNLYWYRRVMGKEIKFLLHFVKESKQDESGMPNNRFLAERTGGTYSTLKVQPAELEDSGVYFCASSRGRVEAFFGQGTRLTVV.

This clone was recorded only once. The V and J genes are TRBV11-2 and TRBJ1-1; 7 positions agree with TRBD1. The V segment lost 3 bases and the J segment 8 bases; nucleotides outside the gene matches: 6. Germline V gene data show CDR1 as SGHAT and CDR2 as FQNNGV. The CDR3 runs 13 residues. CDR3: CASSLNRDSEAFF. For the CDR3, the DNA is TGTGCCAGCAGCTTGAACCGGGACAGCGAAGCTTTCTTT.

This chain joins TRBV27 and TRBJ1-1; maybe TRBD1 (5 bases). This CDR3 region has 14 residues. CDR1 and CDR2 from the germline V gene are MNHEY and SMNVEV (reference sequence). V gave up 5 bases and J gave up 11 bases, with 21 bases separating them. The CDR3 reads CASSPGGTYLYAFF. The CDR3, as DNA: TGTGCCAGCAGTCCAGGCGGGACCTACTTGTACGCTTTCTTT.

J is TRBJ1-2 and V is TRBV15; TRBD1 agrees at 7 bases. This CDR3 contains 15 residues. The germline gives CDR1 LNHNV, CDR2 YYDKDF (reference sequence). With 0 bases clipped from V and 4 bases from J, the junction kept 5 bases outside the gene matches. CDR3 bases: TGTGCCACCAGCAGAGAGACAGGGTTAGTCTATGGCTACACCTTC. It is translated as CATSRETGLVYGYTF. Full variable domain (missing parts from reference TRBV15 and TRBJ1-2): DAMVIQNPRYQVTQFGKPVTLSCSQTLNHNVMYWYQQKSSQAPKLLFHYYDKDFNNEADTPDNFQSRRPNTSFCFLDIRSPGLGDTAMYLCATSRETGLVYGYTFGSGTRLTVV.

CDR3 sequence: CASSLGQGTDGYTF. The CDR3 nucleotides read TGCGCCAGCAGCTTAGGACAGGGAACGGATGGCTACACCTTC. V and J are TRBV5-1 and TRBJ1-2; TRBD1 matches at 8 bases. Germline lookup yields CDR1 SGHRS and CDR2 YFSETQ. V lost 2 bases to trimming and J lost 6 bases; unmatched junction nucleotides: 6. This CDR3 has 14 amino acids.